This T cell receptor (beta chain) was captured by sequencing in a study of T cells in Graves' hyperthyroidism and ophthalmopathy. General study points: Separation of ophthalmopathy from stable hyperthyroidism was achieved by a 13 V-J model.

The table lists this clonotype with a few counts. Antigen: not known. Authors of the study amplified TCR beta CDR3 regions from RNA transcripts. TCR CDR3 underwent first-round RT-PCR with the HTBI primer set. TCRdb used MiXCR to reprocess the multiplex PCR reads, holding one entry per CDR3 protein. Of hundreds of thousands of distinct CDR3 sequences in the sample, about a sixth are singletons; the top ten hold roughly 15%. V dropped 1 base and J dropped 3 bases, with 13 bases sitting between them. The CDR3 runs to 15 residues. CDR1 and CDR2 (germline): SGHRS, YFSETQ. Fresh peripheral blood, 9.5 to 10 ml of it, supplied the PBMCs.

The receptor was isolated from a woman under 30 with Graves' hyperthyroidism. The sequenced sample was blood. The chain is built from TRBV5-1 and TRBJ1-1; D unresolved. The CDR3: CASSLSTGSHTEAFF. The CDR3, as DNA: TGCGCCAGCAGCTTGTCAACGGGGAGCCACACTGAAGCTTTCTTT.